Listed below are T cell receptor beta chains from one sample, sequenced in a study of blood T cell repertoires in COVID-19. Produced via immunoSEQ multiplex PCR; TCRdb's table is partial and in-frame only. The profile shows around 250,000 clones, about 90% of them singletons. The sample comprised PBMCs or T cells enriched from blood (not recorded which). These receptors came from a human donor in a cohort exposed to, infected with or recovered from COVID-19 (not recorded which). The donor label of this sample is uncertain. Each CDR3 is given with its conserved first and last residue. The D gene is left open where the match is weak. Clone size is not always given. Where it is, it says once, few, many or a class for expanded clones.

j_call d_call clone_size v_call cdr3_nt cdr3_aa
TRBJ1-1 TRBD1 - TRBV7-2 TGTGCCAGCAGCTCACAGGGGTTTGAAGCTTTCTTT CASSSQGFEAFF
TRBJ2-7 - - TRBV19 TGTGCCAGTAGTTATTACAGGCCCCCGGACTACGAGCAGTACTTC CASSYYRPPDYEQYF
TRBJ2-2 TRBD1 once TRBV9 TGTGCCAGCAGCGGAGGGGACAGGGGGCTTACCGGGGAGCTGTTTTTT CASSGGDRGLTGELFF
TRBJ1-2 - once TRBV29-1 TGCAGCGTTGGGGAGGCTGCCTATGGCTACACCTTC CSVGEAAYGYTF
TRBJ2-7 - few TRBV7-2 TGTGCCAGCAGCTTAGCGCTTCGGAGCGGGTACGAGCAGTACTTC CASSLALRSGYEQYF
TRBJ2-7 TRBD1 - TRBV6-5 TGTGCCAGCGGAGCCCCGGGACAGGGTCCCGAGCAGTACTTC CASGAPGQGPEQYF
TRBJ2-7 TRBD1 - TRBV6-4 TGTGCCAGCAGTGACTCAGGGCGACAGGGGCACTACGAGCAGTACTTC CASSDSGRQGHYEQYF
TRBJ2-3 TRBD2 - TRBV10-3 TGTGCCATCAGTAGGGGGACTAGTTTCACAGATACGCAGTATTTT CAISRGTSFTDTQYF
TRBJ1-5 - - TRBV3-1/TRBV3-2 TGTGCCAGCAGCCAAGAGGGCTTCAATCAGCCCCAGCATTTT CASSQEGFNQPQHF
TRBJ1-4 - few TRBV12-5 TGTGCTAGTGGTTTGGTACTCGGCCAACTCGGGGGGGAACTGTTTTTT CASGLVLGQLGGELFF
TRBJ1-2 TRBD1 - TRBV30 TGTGCCTGGAGTGGATCAGTAGGACAGGCCTTTATTTATGGCTACACCTTC CAWSGSVGQAFIYGYTF
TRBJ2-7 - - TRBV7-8 TGTGCCAGCAGCTTACGTCGGGTCCCCTACGAGCAGTACTTC CASSLRRVPYEQYF
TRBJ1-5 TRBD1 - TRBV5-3 TGTGCCAGAAGCCTAAGGACCGGGACAGTCTTAGATCTTAGCAATCAGCCCCAGCATTTT CARSLRTGTVLDLSNQPQHF
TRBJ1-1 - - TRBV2 TGTGCCAGCAACTCACTGACAAGATCGAAAGCTTTCTTT CASNSLTRSKAFF
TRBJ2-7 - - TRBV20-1 TGCAGTGCTAGAGGCTGGAGCGAGCAGTACTTC CSARGWSEQYF
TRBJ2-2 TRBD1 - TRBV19 TGTGCCAGTAGTATGACAGGGGCCGGGGAGCTGTTTTTT CASSMTGAGELFF
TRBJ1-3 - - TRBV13 TGTGCCAGCAGCTTAGTAGGGGTTTCCGGAAACACCATATATTTT CASSLVGVSGNTIYF
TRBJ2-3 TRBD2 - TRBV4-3 TGCGCCAGCAGCACGACTAGCGGGAGCCCAGATACGCAGTATTTT CASSTTSGSPDTQYF
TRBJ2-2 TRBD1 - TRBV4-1 TGCGCCAGCAGCCGACAGATCTCGACAGGGCCAACCGGGGAGCTGTTTTTT CASSRQISTGPTGELFF
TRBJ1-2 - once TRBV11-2 TGTGCCAGCAGAGAGGACGGGGACTATGGCTACACCTTC CASREDGDYGYTF
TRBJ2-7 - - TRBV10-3 TGTGCCATCAGTGAGGACAGAGCCTTGGGGTACTTC CAISEDRALGYF
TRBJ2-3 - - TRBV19 TGTGCCAGTAGTATAGAATCACAGGGTTTCTTAGATACGCAGTATTTT CASSIESQGFLDTQYF
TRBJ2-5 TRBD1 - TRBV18 TGTGCCAGCTCAGAATGGACAGGGCACCAAGAGACCCAGTACTTC CASSEWTGHQETQYF
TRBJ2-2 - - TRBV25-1 TGTGCCAGCAGTGACGTCGGCACCGGGGAGCTGTTTTTT CASSDVGTGELFF
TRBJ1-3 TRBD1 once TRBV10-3 TGTGCCATCAGCGAGACAGGGGGGTCTGGAAACACCATATATTTT CAISETGGSGNTIYF
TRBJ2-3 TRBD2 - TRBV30 TGTGCCTGGAGCGGACTAGCGGGGAACACGCAGTATTTT CAWSGLAGNTQYF
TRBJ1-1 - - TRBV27 TGTGCCAGCAGTTGGGCAGCTAACACTGAAGCTTTCTTT CASSWAANTEAFF